Following are 5 T cell receptor beta chains from one sample sequenced in a study of beta chain features in type 1 diabetes. Expressed TCRB transcripts were sequenced after all isolated RNA was converted to cDNA. Libraries were prepared by immunoSEQ multiplex PCR; TCRdb keeps only in-frame clonotypes and omits some of them. This table holds 350,000 to 400,000 clones, approximately 12% found once. Antigens of these TCRs are unknown. General study results and limits: Moderately but significantly shorter TCRB CDR3s were found in Type 1 diabetes patients in all four CD4+ subsets.

Sequencing was carried out using naive CD4+ T cells from blood. The source is a woman between 18 and 29 years old with type 1 diabetes.

This clone has a handful of counts. The gene calls are TRBV29-1 and TRBJ1-2, with a possible D match to TRBD1 (6 bases). From germline, CDR1 is SQVTM and CDR2 ANQGSEA. This CDR3 contains 8 residues. This CDR3 reads CKGDGYTF. CDR3 nucleotide sequence: TGCAAGGGGGACGGCTACACCTTC.

The chain joins TRBV4-1 to TRBJ1-2; 7 nucleotides match TRBD1. This CDR3 is 16 amino acids long. J lost 4 bases, V lost 3 bases, and 11 bases had no gene match. The germline gives CDR1 MGHRA, CDR2 YSYEKL. The CDR3 is CASSQTYGTVLYGYTF. CDR3 DNA: TGCGCCAGCAGCCAGACCTATGGGACAGTCCTCTATGGCTACACCTTC.

The chain carries TRBV7-2 and TRBJ2-7, with D tentatively TRBD2 (6 bases). In germline, CDR1 is SGHTA, CDR2 FQGNSA. V lost 6 bases and J lost 4, with 16 bases in between. The CDR3 spans 14 residues. This CDR3 is CASRGGGGDYEQYF. CDR3 nucleotides: TGTGCCAGCAGGGGTGGCGGCGGGGATTACGAGCAGTACTTC.

Only a few counts were recorded for this clone. The rearrangement uses TRBV7-9 and TRBJ1-1; D gene ambiguous. V was pared by 0 bases and J by 1 base, with 15 bases between. CDR1 SEHNR and CDR2 FQNEAQ come from the germline V gene (reference sequence). The CDR3 is 17 residues long. CDR3 DNA: TGTGCCAGCAGCTTAGCCTGGGCGAACACCGGGAACACTGAAGCTTTCTTT. Protein product: CASSLAWANTGNTEAFF.

This clone was counted only a few times. The CDR3 protein is CASSQQGQANTEAFF. Written as DNA, the CDR3 is TGTGCCAGCAGTCAACAAGGACAGGCGAACACTGAAGCTTTCTTT. The chain uses TRBV2 and TRBJ1-1, with TRBD1 matching over 7 bases. This CDR3 has 15 residues. Germline V gene sequence: CDR1 SNHLY, CDR2 FYNNEI. J was trimmed by 1 base and V by 5 bases; bases with no gene match: 7.